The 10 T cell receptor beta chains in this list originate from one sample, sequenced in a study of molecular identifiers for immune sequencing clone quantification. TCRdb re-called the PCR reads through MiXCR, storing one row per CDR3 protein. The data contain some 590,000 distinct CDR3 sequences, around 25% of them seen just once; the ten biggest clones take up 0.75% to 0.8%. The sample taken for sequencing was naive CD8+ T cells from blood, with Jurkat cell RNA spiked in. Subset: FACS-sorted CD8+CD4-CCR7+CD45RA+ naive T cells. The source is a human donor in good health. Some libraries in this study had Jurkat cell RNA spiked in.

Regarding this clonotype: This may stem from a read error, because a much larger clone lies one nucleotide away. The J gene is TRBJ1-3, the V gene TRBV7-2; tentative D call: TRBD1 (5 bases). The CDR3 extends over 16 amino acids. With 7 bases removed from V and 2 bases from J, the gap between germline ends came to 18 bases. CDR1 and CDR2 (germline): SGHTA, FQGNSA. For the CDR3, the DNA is TGTGCCAGCAACTTCACCGCCGGGGGGGCTGGAAACACCATATATTTT. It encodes CASNFTAGGAGNTIYF.

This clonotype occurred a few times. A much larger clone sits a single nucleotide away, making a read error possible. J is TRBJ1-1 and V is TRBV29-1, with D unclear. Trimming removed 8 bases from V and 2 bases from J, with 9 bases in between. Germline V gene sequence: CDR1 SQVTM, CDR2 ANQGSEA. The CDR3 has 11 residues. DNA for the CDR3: TGCAGCAAGCGCAGTAACACTGAAGCTTTCTTT. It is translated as CSKRSNTEAFF.

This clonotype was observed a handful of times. This chain's CDR3 is CASSPTPGGYEQYF. In nucleotides, the CDR3 is TGTGCCAGCAGTCCGACGCCAGGGGGCTACGAGCAGTACTTC. The chain recombines TRBV27 with TRBJ2-7; 7 bases agree with TRBD1. The V and J ends lost 5 bases and 3 bases, in that order; junction bases with no gene match: 7. Per germline, CDR1 MNHEY and CDR2 SMNVEV (reference sequence). This CDR3 is built from 14 residues.

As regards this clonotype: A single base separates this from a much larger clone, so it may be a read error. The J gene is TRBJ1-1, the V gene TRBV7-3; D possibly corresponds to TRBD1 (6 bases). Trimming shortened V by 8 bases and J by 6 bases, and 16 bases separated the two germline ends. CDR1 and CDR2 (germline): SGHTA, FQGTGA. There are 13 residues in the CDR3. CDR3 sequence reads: CASELLGGAEAFF. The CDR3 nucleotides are TGTGCCAGCGAACTGCTGGGGGGCGCTGAAGCTTTCTTT.

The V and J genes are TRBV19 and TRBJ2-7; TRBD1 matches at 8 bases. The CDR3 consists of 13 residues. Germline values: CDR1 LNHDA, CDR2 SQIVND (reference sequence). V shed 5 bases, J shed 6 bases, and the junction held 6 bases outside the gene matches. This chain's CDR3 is CASSPTTGAEQYF. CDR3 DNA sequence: TGTGCCAGTAGTCCAACGACAGGGGCCGAGCAGTACTTC.

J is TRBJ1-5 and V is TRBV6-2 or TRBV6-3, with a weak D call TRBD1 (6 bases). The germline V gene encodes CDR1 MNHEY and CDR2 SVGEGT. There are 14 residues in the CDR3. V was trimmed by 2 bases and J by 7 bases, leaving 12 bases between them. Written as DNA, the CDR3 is TGTGCCAGCAGTTACGGGGGCGCAGGGCAGCCCCAGCATTTT. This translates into CASSYGGAGQPQHF.

The CDR3 region has the DNA TGTGCCAGCAGCTCCGAAGTTGAGCAGTTCTTC. This gives the protein CASSSEVEQFF. This rearrangement joins TRBV5-6 to TRBJ2-1; no clear D gene. The germline V and J ends were trimmed by 3 bases and 9 bases, with 7 bases remaining between them. Per the germline V gene, CDR1 is SGHDT and CDR2 is YYEEEE. The CDR3 has 11 amino acids. Together with reference TRBV5-6 and TRBJ2-1, the CDR3 gives the full variable domain: DAGVTQSPTHLIKTRGQQVTLRCSPKSGHDTVSWYQQALGQGPQFIFQYYEEEERQRGNFPDRFSGHQFPNYSSELNVNALLLGDSALYLCASSSEVEQFFGPGTRLTVL.

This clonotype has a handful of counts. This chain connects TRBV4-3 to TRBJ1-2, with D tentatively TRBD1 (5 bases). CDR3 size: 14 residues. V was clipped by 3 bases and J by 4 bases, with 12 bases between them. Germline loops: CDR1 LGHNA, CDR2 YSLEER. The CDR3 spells CASSQAGSSYGYTF. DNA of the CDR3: TGCGCCAGCAGCCAGGCAGGGAGCAGCTATGGCTACACCTTC.

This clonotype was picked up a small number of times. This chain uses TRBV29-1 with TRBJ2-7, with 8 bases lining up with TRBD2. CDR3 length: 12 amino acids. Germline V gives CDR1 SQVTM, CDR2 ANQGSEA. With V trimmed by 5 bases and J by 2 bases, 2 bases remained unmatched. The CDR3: CSVTSGPYEQYF. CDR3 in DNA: TGCAGCGTTACTAGCGGACCCTACGAGCAGTACTTC.

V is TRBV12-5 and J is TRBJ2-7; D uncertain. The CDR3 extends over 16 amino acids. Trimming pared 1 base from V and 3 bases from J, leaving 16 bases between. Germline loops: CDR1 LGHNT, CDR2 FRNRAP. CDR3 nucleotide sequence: TGTGCTAGTGGTTTGGCGGTGGGGATAAACGACTACGAGCAGTACTTC. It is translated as CASGLAVGINDYEQYF. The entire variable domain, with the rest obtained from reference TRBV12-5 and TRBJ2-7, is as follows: DARVTQTPRHKVTEMGQEVTMRCQPILGHNTVFWYRQTMMQGLELLAYFRNRAPLDDSGMPKDRFSAEMPDATLATLKIQPSEPRDSAVYFCASGLAVGINDYEQYFGPGTRLTVT.